Described below is a single T cell receptor (beta chain) sequence and its context. This clone was seen once. Its target antigen remains unknown. No base quality information exists; no much larger clone differs at one position. There are 15 amino acids in the CDR3, from cysteine to phenylalanine inclusive. CDR3 DNA is the only sequence kept; it has 45 bases, read in frame from the first base. Trimming leaves V shorter by 3 bases and J shorter by 1 base, with the junction holding 4 bases beyond the gene matches. CDR1 is given as MNHEY and CDR2 as SMNVEV, both from the germline V gene (reference sequence). This entry belongs to a study of blood T cell repertoires in COVID-19 (dated by TCRdb to the early 2020s). Context from the whole study: Collaborator samples came from the United States, Italy and Spain and covered acute and convalescent phases of COVID-19. The prospective study material was composed of cDNA or gDNA derived from T cells, B-cell-depleted T cells, or PBMCs. The dataset comprised deeply sampled blood TCRbeta repertoires from subjects exposed to, actively infected with, or recovered from COVID-19. A freely available public database, intended as a resource for researchers studying the immune response to SARS-CoV-2, is where the repertoires were released. The samples were drawn from two sources: the first 160 participants of the ongoing ImmuneRACE study, and over 1,000 subjects contributed by 6 global collaborators. Sample metadata almost always included a de-identified subject ID, COVID-19 status, age in years and sex. Where HLA class I and class II types were available, the types were taken from metadata supplied by the sample provider, not from assay-based typing. Broader findings and caveats from the paper: The quantity of clinical and demographic metadata differed by source and by participant and was supplied without curation.

TCRbeta CDR3 regions were amplified from genomic DNA using the immunoSEQ Assay, a bias-controlled multiplex PCR. Concerning the study's data processing: Nucleated cell counts per sample were estimated from amplification of reference gene primers within the assay. Sequence reads were collapsed and filtered to measure the absolute abundance of every unique TCRbeta CDR3 rearrangement. For each sample, productive Simpson clonality was calculated by taking the square root of Simpson's diversity index across productive rearrangements. Not all clones reach the TCRdb copy of this immuneACCESS table, which keeps in-frame sequences only. Checked studies attribute under half of the gap to unresolved V genes and leave the rest unexplained. V, J and clone size are taken as reported in that table, and D and trimming were inferred from the DNA itself. The sample table records a few hundred thousand clones; roughly 80% of these occur just once. The top ten clonotypes cover around 3.7% of the sample.

Collaborating institutions collected whole blood in K2EDTA tubes following their own protocols. Collaborator samples were shipped for TCRbeta analysis as frozen whole blood, isolated PBMCs, or DNA extracted from either sample type. This clonotype originated in a woman between 45 and 65 years old with active or convalescent COVID-19. The sequencing input was peripheral blood. The chain couples TRBV27 to TRBJ1-1, with 8 bases matching TRBD1. The DNA sequence is as follows: TGTGCCAGCAGTTTGTCCGGGACAGGGAACACTGAAGCTTTCTTT. The encoded protein is CASSLSGTGNTEAFF.